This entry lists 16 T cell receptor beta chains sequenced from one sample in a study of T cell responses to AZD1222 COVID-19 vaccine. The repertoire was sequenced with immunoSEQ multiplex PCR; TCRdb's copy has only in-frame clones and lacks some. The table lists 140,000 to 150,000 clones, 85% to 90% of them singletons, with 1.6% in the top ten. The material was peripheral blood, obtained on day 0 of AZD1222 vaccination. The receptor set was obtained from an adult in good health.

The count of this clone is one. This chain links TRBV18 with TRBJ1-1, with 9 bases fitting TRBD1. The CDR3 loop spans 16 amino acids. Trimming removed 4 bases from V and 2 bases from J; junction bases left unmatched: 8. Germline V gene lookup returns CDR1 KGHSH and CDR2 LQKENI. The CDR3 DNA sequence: TGTGCCAGCTCACAGAGACTTACAGGGGGCAACACTGAAGCTTTCTTT. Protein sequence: CASSQRLTGGNTEAFF.

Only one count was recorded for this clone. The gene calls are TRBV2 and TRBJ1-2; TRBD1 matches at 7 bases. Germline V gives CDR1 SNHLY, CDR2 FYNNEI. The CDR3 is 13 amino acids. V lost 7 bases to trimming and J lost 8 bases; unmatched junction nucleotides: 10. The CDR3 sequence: CASKGGADFGYTF. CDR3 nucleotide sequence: TGTGCCAGCAAAGGGGGCGCAGATTTCGGCTACACCTTC.

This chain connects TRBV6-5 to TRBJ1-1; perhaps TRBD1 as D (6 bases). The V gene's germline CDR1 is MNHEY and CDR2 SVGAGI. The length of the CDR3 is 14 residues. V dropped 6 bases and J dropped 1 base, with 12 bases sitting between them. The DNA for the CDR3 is TGTGCCAGCAGAATTCGACAGGCGAACACTGAAGCTTTCTTT. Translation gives CASRIRQANTEAFF.

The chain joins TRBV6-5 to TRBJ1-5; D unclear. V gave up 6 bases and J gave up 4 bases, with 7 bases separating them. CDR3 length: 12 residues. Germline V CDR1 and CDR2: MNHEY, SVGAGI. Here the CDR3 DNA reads TGTGCCAGCAGACGGGATAATCAGCCCCAGCATTTT. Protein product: CASRRDNQPQHF.

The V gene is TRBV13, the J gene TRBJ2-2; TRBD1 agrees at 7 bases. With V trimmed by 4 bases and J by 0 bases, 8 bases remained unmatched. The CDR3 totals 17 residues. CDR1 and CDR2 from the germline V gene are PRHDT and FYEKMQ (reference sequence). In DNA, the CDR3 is TGTGCCAGCAGCTCCGAAAACAGGGGTTCGAACACCGGGGAGCTGTTTTTT. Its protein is CASSSENRGSNTGELFF.

The CDR3 region is CASSIAEAGVPGELFF. The CDR3, as DNA: TGTGCCAGTAGTATCGCTGAAGCGGGAGTGCCCGGGGAGCTGTTTTTT. The chain is built from TRBV19 and TRBJ2-2; 8 nucleotides agree with TRBD2. Germline-derived CDR1 and CDR2 are LNHDA and SQIVND (reference sequence). The CDR3 consists of 16 residues. The trim removed 3 bases at V and 6 bases at J, leaving 9 bases unmatched. Complete variable domain (other parts from reference TRBV19 and TRBJ2-2): DGGITQSPKYLFRKEGQNVTLSCEQNLNHDAMYWYRQDPGQGLRLIYYSQIVNDFQKGDIAEGYSVSREKKESFPLTVTSAQKNPTAFYLCASSIAEAGVPGELFFGEGSRLTVL.

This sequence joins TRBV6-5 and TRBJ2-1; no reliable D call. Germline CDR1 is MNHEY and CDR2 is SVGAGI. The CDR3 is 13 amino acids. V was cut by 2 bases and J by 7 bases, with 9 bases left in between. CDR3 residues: CASSYHSQNEQFF. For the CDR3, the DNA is TGTGCCAGCAGTTACCACAGCCAGAATGAGCAGTTCTTC.

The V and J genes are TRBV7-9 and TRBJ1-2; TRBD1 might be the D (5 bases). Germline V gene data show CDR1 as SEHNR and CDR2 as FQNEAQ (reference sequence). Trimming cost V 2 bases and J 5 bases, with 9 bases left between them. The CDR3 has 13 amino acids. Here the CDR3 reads CASSLQTDYGYTF. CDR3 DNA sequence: TGTGCCAGCAGCTTACAGACAGATTATGGCTACACCTTC.

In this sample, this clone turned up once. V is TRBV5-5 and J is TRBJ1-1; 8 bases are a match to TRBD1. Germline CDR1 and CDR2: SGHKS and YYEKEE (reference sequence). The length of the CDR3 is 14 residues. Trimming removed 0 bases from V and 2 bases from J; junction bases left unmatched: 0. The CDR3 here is CASSLAGGNTEAFF. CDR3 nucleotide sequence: TGTGCCAGCAGCTTGGCAGGGGGCAACACTGAAGCTTTCTTT.

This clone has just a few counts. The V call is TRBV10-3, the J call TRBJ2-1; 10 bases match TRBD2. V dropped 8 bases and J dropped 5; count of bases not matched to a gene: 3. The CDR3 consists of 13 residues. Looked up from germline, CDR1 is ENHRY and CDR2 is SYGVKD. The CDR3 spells CAISSGGNNEQFF. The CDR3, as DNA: TGTGCCATCTCTAGCGGGGGAAACAATGAGCAGTTCTTC.

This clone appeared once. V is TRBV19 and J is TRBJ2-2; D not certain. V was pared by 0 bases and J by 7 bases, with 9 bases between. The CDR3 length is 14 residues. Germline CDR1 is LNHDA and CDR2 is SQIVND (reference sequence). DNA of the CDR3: TGTGCCAGTAGTATAGAGTTAAGAGGCGGGGAGCTGTTTTTT. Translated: CASSIELRGGELFF.

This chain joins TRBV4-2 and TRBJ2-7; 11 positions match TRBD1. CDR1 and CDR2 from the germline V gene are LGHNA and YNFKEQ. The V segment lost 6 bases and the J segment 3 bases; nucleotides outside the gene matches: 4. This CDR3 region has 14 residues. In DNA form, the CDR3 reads TGTGCCAGCAGGCAGGGACAGGGGGGCTACGAGCAGTACTTC. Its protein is CASRQGQGGYEQYF.

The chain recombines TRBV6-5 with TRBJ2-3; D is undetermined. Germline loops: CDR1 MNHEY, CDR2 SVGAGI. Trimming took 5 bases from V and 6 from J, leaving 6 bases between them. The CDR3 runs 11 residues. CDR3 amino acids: CASSIRDTQYF. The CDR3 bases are TGTGCCAGCAGTATACGCGATACGCAGTATTTT.

Here the CDR3 DNA reads TGTGCCAGCAGTCATTTCTCTGGAAACACCATATATTTT. Translating it yields CASSHFSGNTIYF. The V and J genes are TRBV3-1 (or the pseudogene TRBV3-2) and TRBJ1-3, with no clear D. Germline CDR1 and CDR2: LGHDT and YNNKEL (reference sequence). V was cut by 6 bases and J by 0 bases, with 6 bases left in between. This CDR3 has 13 residues.

The CDR3 loop reads CASSQEGGQGILDTQYF. DNA for the CDR3: TGCGCCAGCAGCCAAGAGGGCGGACAGGGCATTTTGGATACGCAGTATTTT. The V call is TRBV4-1, the J call TRBJ2-3; 8 bases match TRBD1. Germline CDR1 and CDR2: MGHRA and YSYEKL. The CDR3 runs 17 residues. Unmatched junction bases numbered 11, after V lost 0 bases and J lost 6 bases.

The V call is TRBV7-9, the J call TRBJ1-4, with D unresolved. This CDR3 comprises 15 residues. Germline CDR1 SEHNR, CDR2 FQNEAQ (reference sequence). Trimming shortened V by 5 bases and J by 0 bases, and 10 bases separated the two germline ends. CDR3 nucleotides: TGTGCCAGCAGCCCGTCCACCCCAACTAATGAAAAACTGTTTTTT. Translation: CASSPSTPTNEKLFF.